This T cell receptor (beta chain) was retrieved from a study of cytomegalovirus exposure and HLA in healthy donors. With 6 bases removed from V and 0 bases from J, the gap between germline ends came to 4 bases. Germline V gene lookup returns CDR1 ENHRY and CDR2 SYGVKD. The CDR3 loop spans 12 amino acids. The PCR ran on 60 Vbeta and 13 Jbeta primers. The repertoire was sequenced with immunoSEQ multiplex PCR; TCRdb's copy has only in-frame clones and lacks some. The sample shows some 150,000 clones, around 60% of them seen only once. This chain links TRBV10-3 with TRBJ2-3, with D unclear. The source of this sequence is an older woman in good health and CMV-seropositive. Sequences were obtained from PBMCs. In nucleotides, the CDR3 is TGTGCCATCAGGGCTAGCACAGATACGCAGTATTTT. It specifies CAIRASTDTQYF.